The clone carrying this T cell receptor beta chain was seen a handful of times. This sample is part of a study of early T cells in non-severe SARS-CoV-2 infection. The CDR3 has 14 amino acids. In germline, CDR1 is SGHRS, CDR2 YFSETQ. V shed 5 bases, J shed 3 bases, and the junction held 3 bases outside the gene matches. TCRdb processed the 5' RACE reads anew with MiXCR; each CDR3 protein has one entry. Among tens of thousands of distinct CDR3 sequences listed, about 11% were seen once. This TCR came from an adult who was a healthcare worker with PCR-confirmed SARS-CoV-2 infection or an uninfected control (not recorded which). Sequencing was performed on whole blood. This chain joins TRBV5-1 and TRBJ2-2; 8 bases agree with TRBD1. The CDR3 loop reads CASRRTGHTGELFF. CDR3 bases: TGCGCCAGCAGACGGACAGGGCACACCGGGGAGCTGTTTTTT.